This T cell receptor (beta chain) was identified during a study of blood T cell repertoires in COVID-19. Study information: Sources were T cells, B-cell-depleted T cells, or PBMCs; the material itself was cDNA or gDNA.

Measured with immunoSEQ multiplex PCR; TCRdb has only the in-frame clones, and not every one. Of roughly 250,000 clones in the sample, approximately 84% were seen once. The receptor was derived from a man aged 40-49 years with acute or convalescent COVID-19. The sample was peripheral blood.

The CDR3: CASGSRQQNTEAFF. CDR3 nucleotide sequence: TGTGCTAGTGGTTCGAGACAACAGAACACTGAAGCTTTCTTT. V gene TRBV12-5 combines with J gene TRBJ1-1; D gene uncertain. The germline CDR1 and CDR2 sequences are LGHNT and FRNRAP. CDR3 length: 14 residues. V dropped 4 bases and J dropped 1 base, with 10 bases sitting between them.